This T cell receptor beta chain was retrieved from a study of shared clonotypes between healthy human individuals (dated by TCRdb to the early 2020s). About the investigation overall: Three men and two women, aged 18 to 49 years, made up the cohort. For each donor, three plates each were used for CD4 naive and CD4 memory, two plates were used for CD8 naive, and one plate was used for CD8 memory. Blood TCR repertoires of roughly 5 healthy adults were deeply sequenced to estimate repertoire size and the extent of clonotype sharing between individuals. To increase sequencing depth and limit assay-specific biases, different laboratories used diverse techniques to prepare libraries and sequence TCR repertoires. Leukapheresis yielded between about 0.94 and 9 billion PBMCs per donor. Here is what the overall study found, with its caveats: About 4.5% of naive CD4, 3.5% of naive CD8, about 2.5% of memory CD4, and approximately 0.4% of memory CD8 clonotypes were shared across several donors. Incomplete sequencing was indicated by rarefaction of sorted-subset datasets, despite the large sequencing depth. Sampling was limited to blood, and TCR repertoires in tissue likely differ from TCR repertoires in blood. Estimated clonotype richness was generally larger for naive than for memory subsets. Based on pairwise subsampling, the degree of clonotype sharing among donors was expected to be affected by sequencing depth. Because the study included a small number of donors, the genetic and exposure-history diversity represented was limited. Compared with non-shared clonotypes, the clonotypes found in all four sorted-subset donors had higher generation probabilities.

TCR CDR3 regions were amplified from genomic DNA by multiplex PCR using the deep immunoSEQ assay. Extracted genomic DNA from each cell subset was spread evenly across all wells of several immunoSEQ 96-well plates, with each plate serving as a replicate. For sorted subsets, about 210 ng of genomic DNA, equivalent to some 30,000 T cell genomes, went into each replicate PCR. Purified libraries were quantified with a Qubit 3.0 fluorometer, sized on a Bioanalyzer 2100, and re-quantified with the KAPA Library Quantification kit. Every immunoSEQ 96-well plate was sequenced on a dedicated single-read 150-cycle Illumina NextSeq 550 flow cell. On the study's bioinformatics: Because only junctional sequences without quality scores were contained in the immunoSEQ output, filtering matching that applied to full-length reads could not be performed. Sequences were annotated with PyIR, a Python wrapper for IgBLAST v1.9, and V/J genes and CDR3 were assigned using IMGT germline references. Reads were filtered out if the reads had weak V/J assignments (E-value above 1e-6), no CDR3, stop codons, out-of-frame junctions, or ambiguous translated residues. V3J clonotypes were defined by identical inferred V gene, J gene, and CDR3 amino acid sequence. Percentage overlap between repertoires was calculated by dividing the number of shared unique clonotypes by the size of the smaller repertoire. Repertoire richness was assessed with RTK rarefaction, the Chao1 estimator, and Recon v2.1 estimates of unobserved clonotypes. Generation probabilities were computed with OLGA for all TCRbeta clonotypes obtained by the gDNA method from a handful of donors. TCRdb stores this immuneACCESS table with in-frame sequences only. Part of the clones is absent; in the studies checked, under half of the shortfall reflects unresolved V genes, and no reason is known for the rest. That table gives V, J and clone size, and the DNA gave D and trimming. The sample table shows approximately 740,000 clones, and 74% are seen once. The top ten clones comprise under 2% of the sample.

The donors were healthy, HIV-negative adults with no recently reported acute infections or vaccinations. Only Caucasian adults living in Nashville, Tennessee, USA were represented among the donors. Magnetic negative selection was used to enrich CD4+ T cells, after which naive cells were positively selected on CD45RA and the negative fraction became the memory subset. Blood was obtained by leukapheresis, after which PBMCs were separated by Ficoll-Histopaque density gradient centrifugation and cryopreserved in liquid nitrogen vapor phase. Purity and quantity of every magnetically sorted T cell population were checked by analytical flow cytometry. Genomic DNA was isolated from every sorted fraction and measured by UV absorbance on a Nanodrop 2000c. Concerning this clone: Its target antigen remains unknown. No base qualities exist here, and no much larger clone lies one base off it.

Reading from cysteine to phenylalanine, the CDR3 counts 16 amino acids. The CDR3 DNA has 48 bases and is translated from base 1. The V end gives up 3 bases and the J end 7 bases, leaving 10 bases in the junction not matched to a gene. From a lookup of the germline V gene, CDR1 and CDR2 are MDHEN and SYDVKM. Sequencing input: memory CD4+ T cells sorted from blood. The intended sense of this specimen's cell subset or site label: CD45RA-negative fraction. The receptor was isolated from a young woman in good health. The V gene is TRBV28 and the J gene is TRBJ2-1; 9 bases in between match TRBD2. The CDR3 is CASSLASGTSGNEQFF. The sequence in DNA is TGTGCCAGCAGTTTGGCTAGCGGGACGTCTGGGAATGAGCAGTTCTTC.